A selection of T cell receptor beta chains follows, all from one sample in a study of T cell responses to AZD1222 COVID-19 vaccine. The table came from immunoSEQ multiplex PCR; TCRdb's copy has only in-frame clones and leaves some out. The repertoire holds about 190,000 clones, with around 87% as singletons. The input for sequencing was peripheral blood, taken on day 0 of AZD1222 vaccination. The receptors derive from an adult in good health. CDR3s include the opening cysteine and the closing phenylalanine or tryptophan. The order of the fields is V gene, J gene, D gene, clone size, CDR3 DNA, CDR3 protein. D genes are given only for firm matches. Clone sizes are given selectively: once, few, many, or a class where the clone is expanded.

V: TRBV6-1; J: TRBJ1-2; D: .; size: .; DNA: TGTGCCAGCAGTGAACAACAGGGACCTAACTATGGCTACACCTTC; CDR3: CASSEQQGPNYGYTF
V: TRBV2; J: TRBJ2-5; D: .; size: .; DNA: TGTGCCAGCAGTCTCTCTTTTTTAGACGGGCAAGAGACCCAGTACTTC; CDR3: CASSLSFLDGQETQYF
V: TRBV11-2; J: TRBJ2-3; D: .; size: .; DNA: TGTGCCAGCAGCTTAAACAGTGCCACAGATACGCAGTATTTT; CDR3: CASSLNSATDTQYF
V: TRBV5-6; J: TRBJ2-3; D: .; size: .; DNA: TGTGCCAGCAGCTTGACCCCAGATACGCAGTATTTT; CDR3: CASSLTPDTQYF
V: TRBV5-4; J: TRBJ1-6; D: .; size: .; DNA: TGTGCCAGCAGCTCAGAGAGCTCCTATAATTCACCCCTCCACTTT; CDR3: CASSSESSYNSPLHF
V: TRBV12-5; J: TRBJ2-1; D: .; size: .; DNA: TGTGCTAGTGGTTTGCCCCCCTCGGACGACAATGAGCAGTTCTTC; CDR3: CASGLPPSDDNEQFF
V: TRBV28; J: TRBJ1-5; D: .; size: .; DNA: TGTGCCAGCACCTTCGAGGGTTATCAGCCCCAGCATTTT; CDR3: CASTFEGYQPQHF
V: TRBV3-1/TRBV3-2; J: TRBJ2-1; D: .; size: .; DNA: TGTGCCAGCAGCCAAGAGAGAATCTCCGGAGGCAATGAGCAGTTCTTC; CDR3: CASSQERISGGNEQFF
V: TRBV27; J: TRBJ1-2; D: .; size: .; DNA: TGTGCCAGCAGTACTAGGACCTTCGGGGCCTATGGCTACACCTTC; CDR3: CASSTRTFGAYGYTF
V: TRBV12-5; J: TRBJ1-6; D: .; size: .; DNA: TGTGCTAGTGGCCAATCATCTTCACCCCTCCACTTT; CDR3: CASGQSSSPLHF
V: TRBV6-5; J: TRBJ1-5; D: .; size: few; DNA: TGTGCCAGCGGAACCTCCGGGGTCGGCAATCAGCCCCAGCATTTT; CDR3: CASGTSGVGNQPQHF
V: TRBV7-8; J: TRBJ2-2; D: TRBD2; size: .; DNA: TGTGCCAGCAGCTTATTCGTAGCGGGGGGTTCCGGGGAGCTGTTTTTT; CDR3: CASSLFVAGGSGELFF
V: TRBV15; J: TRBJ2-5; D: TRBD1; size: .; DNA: TGTGCCACCAGCGGAGGGACAGGGGGCTTTGAGACCCAGTACTTC; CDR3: CATSGGTGGFETQYF
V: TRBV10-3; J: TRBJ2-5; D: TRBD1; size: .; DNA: TGTGCCATCAGTGGAGGGGGCATCGAGACCCAGTACTTC; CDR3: CAISGGGIETQYF
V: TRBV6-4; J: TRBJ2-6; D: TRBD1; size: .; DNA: TGTGCCAGCAGCCCGACAGGGCCCTCTGGGGCCAACGTCCTGACTTTC; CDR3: CASSPTGPSGANVLTF
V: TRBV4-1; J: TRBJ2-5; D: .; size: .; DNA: TGCGCCAGCAGCCAAGATCTTTCCAGGCCCGTCCAAGAGACCCAGTACTTC; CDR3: CASSQDLSRPVQETQYF
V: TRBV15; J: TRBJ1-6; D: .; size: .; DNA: TGTGCCACCAGCCCCCGGGATAGAGCAATAGGAGGTAATTCACCCCTCCACTTT; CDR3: CATSPRDRAIGGNSPLHF
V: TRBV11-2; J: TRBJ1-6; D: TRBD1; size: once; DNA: TGTGCCAGCAGCTTACAGGGGGGTTCACCCCTCCACTTT; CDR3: CASSLQGGSPLHF
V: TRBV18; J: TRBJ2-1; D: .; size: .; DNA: TGTGCCAGCTCACCGATGTCAAGCTCCTACAATGAGCAGTTCTTC; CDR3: CASSPMSSSYNEQFF
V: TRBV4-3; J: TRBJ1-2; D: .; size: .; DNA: TGCGCCAGCAGCCAGGAACAGGGTTACTATGGCTACACCTTC; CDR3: CASSQEQGYYGYTF
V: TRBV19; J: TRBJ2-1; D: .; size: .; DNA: TGTGCCAGTACCCAAACGGCAGGTTCTCTAGGGGTTTACAATGAGCAGTTCTTC; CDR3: CASTQTAGSLGVYNEQFF
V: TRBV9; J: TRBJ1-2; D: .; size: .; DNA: TGTGCCAGCAGCGGTATGGTGTATGGCTACACCTTC; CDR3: CASSGMVYGYTF
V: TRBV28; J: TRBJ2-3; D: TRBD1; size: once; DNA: TGTGCCAGCAGTCTATACAGGGGGAGCACAGATACGCAGTATTTT; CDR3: CASSLYRGSTDTQYF
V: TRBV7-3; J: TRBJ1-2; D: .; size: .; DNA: TGTGCCAGCAGCTCCGATTCAGGGGCGGGAGGCTACACCTTC; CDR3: CASSSDSGAGGYTF
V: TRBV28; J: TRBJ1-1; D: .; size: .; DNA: TGTGCCAGCAGTCCCGGGACAATGAACACTGAAGCTTTCTTT; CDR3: CASSPGTMNTEAFF
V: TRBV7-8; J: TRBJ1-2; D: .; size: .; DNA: TGTGCCAGCAGCCCCCATTACAGACAGATAAAATATGGCTACACCTTC; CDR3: CASSPHYRQIKYGYTF
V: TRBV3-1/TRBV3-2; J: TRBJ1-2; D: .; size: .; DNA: TGTGCCAGCAGCCAAGGATGGGGCTATGGCTACACCTTC; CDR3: CASSQGWGYGYTF
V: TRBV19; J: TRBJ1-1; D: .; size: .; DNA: TGTGCCACTATAGGAGGGAGCTCTGAAGCTTTCTTT; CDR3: CATIGGSSEAFF
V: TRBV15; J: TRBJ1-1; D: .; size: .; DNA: TGTGCCACCAGCAGAGATGGATGGGGTTTAGGTACTGAAGCTTTCTTT; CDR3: CATSRDGWGLGTEAFF
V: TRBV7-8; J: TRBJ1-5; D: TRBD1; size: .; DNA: TGTGCCAGCAGCTTGTCAACCATGACAGGGTTCGGCAATCAGCCCCAGCATTTT; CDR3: CASSLSTMTGFGNQPQHF
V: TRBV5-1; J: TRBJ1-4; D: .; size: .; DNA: TGCGCCAGCAGCTTGTGGCCGGGAAGGGGTGAAAAACTGTTTTTT; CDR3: CASSLWPGRGEKLFF
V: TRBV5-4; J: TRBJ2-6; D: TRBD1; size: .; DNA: TGTGCCAGCAGCTTTATGGGTACAGGGGCTGGGGCCAACGTCCTGACTTTC; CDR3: CASSFMGTGAGANVLTF
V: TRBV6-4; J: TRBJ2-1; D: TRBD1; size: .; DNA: TGTGCCAGCAGTGTAGGGACAGGGGGCAATGAGCAGTTCTTC; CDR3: CASSVGTGGNEQFF
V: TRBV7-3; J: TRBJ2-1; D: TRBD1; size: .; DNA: TGTGCCAGCAGCCCTCAGGGGGCGACTAATGAGCAGTTCTTC; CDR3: CASSPQGATNEQFF
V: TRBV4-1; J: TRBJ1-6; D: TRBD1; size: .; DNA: TGCGCCAGCAGCCCCCAGCCGACAGGGATTTATAATTCACCCCTCCACTTT; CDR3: CASSPQPTGIYNSPLHF
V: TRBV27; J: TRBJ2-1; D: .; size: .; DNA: TGTGCCAGCAGTCCCAGGGGGGTCCCCAAGTACAATGAGCAGTTCTTC; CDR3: CASSPRGVPKYNEQFF
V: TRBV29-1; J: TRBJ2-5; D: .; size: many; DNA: TGCAGCGTTGAAGCTAGAGAAGAGACCCAGTACTTC; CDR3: CSVEAREETQYF
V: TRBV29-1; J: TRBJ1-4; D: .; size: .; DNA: TGCAGCGTTAGAGACGCCGATAATGAAAAACTGTTTTTT; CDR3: CSVRDADNEKLFF
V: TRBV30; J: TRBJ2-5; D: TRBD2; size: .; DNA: TGTGCCTGGGACAAAGGACTAGTCGAAACCCAGTACTTC; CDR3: CAWDKGLVETQYF
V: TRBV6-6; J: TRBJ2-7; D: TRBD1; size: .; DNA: TGTGCCATCGGGGAGATAGGACAGGGGAACGAGCAGTACTTC; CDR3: CAIGEIGQGNEQYF
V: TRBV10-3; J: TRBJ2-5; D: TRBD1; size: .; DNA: TGTGCCATCACTTCAGGACAGGAGAGGGGGGAGACCCAGTACTTC; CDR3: CAITSGQERGETQYF
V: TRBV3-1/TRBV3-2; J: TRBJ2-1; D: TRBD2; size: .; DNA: TGTGCCAGCAGCCCAACCGGGACTAGCGGGGTGAAGTACAATGAGCAGTTCTTC; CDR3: CASSPTGTSGVKYNEQFF
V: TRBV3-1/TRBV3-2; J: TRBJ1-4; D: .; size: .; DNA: TGTGCCAGCAGCCATGGGGACCTCCCCCCGGGGGAAAAACTGTTTTTT; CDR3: CASSHGDLPPGEKLFF
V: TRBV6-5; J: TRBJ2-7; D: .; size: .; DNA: TGTGCCAGCAAACCCGGCGGGACAGCCTACTACGAGCAGTACTTC; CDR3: CASKPGGTAYYEQYF
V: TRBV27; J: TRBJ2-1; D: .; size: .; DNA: TGTGCCAGCAGTTTATCGGGCTACAGGGCCACGGATAATGAGCAGTTCTTC; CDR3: CASSLSGYRATDNEQFF
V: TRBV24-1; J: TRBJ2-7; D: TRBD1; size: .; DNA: TGTGCCACCAAGGGGGCTTCTTCGGGGGAGCAGTACTTC; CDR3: CATKGASSGEQYF
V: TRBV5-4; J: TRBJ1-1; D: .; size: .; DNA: TGTGCCAGCAGCTTTTCCCAAATGAACACTGAAGCTTTCTTT; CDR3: CASSFSQMNTEAFF
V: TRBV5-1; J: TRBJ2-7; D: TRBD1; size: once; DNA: TGCGCCAGCAGCTCAGGGACAGGGTCCTACGAGCAGTACTTC; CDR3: CASSSGTGSYEQYF
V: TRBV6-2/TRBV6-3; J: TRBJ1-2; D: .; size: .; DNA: TGTGCCAGCAGTTACTCGAGGGCCAGGACTAACTATGGCTACACCTTC; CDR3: CASSYSRARTNYGYTF
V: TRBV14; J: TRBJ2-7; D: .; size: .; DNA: TGTGCCAGCAGCCAAGTGGGCAGGACGAACGAGCAGTACTTC; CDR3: CASSQVGRTNEQYF